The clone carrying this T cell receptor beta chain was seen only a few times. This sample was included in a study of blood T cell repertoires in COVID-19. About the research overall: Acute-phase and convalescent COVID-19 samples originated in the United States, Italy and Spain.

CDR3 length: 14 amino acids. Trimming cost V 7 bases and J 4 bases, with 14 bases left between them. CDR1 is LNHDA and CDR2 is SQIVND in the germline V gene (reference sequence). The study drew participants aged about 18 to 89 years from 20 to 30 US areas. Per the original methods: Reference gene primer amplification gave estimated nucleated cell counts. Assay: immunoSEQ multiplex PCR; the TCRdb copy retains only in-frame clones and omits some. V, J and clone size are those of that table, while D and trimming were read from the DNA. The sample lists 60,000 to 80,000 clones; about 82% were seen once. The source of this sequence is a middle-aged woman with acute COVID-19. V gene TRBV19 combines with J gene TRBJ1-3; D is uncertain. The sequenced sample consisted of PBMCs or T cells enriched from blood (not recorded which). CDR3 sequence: CASIPRRPGNTIYF. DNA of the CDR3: TGTGCCAGTATCCCCCGGCGGCCGGGAAACACCATATATTTT.